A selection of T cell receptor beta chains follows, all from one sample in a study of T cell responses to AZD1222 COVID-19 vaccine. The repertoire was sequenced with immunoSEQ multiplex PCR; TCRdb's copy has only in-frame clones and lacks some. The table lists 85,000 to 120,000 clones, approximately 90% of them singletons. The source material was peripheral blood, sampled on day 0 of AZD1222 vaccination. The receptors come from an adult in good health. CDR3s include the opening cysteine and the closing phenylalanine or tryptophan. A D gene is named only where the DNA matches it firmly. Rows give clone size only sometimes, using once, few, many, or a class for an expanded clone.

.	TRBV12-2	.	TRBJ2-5	CASRFSETQYF	TGTGCAAGTCGCTTTTCCGAGACCCAGTACTTC
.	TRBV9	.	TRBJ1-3	CASSVAARDSSGNTIYF	TGTGCCAGCAGCGTAGCAGCGCGTGACAGCTCTGGAAACACCATATATTTT
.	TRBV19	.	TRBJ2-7	CASSIQGSGYEQYF	TGTGCCAGTAGTATCCAGGGAAGCGGCTACGAGCAGTACTTC
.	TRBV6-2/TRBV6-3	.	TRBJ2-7	CASSDWPYEQYF	TGTGCCAGCAGCGACTGGCCCTACGAGCAGTACTTC
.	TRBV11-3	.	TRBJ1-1	CASSFDGLGTEAFF	TGTGCCAGCAGCTTCGACGGCCTGGGGACTGAAGCTTTCTTT
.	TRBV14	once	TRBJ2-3	CASSPLKRSTTDTQYF	TGTGCCAGCAGCCCCCTCAAACGGAGTACCACAGATACGCAGTATTTT
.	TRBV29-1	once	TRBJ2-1	CSVDGASYNEQFF	TGCAGCGTTGACGGGGCCTCCTACAATGAGCAGTTCTTC
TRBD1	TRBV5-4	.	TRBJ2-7	CASSLNRGIYEQYF	TGTGCCAGCAGCTTAAACAGGGGGATCTACGAGCAGTACTTC
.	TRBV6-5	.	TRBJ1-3	CASSSGSSSGNTIYF	TGTGCCAGCAGTTCGGGCAGCTCCTCTGGAAACACCATATATTTT
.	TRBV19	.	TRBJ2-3	CASSNPYTDTQYF	TGTGCCAGTAGTAACCCCTACACAGATACGCAGTATTTT
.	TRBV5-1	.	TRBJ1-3	CASSFPGNTIYF	TGCGCCAGCAGCTTTCCCGGAAACACCATATATTTT
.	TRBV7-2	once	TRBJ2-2	CASSLDSRDTGELFF	TGTGCCAGCAGCCTGGACAGTCGGGACACCGGGGAGCTGTTTTTT
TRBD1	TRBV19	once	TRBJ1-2	CASSIAGQNYGYTF	TGTGCCAGTAGTATAGCGGGACAGAACTATGGCTACACCTTC
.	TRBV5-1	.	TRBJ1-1	CASSFFYNQKQLTEAFF	TGCGCCAGCAGTTTTTTTTATAACCAAAAACAGCTTACTGAAGCTTTCTTT
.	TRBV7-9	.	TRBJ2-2	CASILTNTGELFF	TGTGCCAGCATACTGACGAACACCGGGGAGCTGTTTTTT
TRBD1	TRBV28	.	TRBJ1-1	CASSYRGRGNTEAFF	TGTGCCAGCAGTTACAGGGGGAGAGGGAACACTGAAGCTTTCTTT
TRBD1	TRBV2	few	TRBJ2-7	CASKDRGPEQYF	TGTGCCAGCAAGGACAGGGGACCAGAGCAGTACTTC
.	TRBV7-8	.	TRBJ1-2	CASSPQGNYGYTF	TGTGCCAGCAGCCCCCAGGGTAACTATGGCTACACCTTC
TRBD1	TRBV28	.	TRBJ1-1	CASRTLGQGRTEAFF	TGTGCCAGCAGGACACTCGGACAGGGGCGTACTGAAGCTTTCTTT
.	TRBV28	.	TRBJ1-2	CASYTGTLNKGYTF	TGTGCCAGCTACACCGGGACACTGAATAAGGGCTACACCTTC
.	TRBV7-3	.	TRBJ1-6	CASSSDPTASLHF	TGTGCCAGCAGCTCCGACCCGACCGCATCCCTCCACTTT
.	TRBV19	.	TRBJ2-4	CASSIGAGNIQYF	TGTGCCAGTAGTATAGGCGCGGGGAACATTCAGTACTTC
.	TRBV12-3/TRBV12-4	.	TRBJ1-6	CASSSLGSPLHF	TGTGCCAGCAGTTCCCTTGGGTCACCCCTCCACTTT
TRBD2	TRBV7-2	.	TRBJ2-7	CASRVAGPSYEQYF	TGTGCCAGCAGGGTAGCGGGACCCTCCTACGAGCAGTACTTC
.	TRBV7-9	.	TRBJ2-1	CASSRRQDYNEQFF	TGTGCCAGCAGCCGAAGACAGGACTACAATGAGCAGTTCTTC
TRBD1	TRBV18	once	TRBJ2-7	CASSPGTDLYEQYF	TGTGCCAGCTCACCCGGGACAGACCTTTACGAGCAGTACTTC
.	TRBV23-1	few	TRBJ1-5	CASSQSAPWGRNSNQPQHF	TGCGCCAGCAGTCAATCGGCCCCTTGGGGACGGAATAGCAATCAGCCCCAGCATTTT
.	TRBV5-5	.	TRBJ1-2	CASSFMGQPNYGYTF	TGTGCCAGCAGCTTTATGGGCCAGCCTAACTATGGCTACACCTTC
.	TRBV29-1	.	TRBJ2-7	CSVGQSIYEQYF	TGCAGCGTTGGACAAAGCATCTACGAGCAGTACTTC